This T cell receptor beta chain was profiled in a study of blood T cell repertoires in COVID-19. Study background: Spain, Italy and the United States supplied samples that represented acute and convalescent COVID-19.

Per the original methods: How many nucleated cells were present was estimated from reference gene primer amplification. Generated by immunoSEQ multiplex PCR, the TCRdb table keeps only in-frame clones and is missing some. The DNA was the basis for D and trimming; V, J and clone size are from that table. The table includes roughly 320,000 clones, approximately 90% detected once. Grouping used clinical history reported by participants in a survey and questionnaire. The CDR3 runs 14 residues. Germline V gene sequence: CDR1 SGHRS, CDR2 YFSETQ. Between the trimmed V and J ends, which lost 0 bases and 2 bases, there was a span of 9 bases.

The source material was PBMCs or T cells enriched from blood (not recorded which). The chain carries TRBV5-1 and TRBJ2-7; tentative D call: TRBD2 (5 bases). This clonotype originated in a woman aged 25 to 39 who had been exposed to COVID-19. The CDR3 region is CASSLGGNAYEQYF. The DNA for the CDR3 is TGCGCCAGCAGCTTGGGAGGGAACGCCTACGAGCAGTACTTC.